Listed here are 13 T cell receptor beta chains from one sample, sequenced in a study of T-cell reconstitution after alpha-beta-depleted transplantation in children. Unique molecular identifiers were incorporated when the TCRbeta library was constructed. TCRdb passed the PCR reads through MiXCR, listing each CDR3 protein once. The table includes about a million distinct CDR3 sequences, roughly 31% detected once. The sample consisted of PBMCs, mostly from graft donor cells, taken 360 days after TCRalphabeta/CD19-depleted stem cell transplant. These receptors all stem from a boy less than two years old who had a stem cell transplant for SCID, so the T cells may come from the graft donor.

The CDR3 DNA reads as TGTGCCAGCGGAGAGGGGGGACAGAACTATGGCTACACCTTC. Translating gives CASGEGGQNYGYTF. V usage is TRBV9 and J usage is TRBJ1-2; TRBD1 matches at 7 bases. Germline values: CDR1 SGDLS, CDR2 YYNGEE. Germline trimming cut 7 bases from V and 2 bases from J; bases unmatched to any gene: 8. This CDR3 has 14 residues.

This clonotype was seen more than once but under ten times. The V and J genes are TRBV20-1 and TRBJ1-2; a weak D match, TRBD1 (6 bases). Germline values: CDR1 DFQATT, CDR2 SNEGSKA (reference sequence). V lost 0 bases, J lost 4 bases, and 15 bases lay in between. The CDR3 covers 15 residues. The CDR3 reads CSARDTVDRFYGYTF. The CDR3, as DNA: TGCAGTGCTAGAGATACAGTCGACAGGTTCTATGGCTACACCTTC.

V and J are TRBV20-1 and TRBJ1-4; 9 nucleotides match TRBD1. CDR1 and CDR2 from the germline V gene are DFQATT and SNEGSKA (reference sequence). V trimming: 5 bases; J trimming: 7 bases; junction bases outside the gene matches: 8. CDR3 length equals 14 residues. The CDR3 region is CSASGQGLSEKLFF. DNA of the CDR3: TGCAGTGCTTCGGGACAGGGTCTAAGTGAAAAACTGTTTTTT.

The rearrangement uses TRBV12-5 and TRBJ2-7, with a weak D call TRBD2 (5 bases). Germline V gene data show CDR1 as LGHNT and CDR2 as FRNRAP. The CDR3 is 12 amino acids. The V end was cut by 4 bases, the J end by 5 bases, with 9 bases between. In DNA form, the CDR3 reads TGTGCTAGTGGTTCGTGGACTCACGAGCAGTACTTC. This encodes CASGSWTHEQYF. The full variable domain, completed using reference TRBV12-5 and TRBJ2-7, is DARVTQTPRHKVTEMGQEVTMRCQPILGHNTVFWYRQTMMQGLELLAYFRNRAPLDDSGMPKDRFSAEMPDATLATLKIQPSEPRDSAVYFCASGSWTHEQYFGPGTRLTVT.

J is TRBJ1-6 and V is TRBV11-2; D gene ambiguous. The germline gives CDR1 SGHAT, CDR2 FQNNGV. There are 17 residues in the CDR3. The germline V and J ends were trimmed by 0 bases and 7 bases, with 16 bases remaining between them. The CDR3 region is CASSLEMGKPRNSPLHF. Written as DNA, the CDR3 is TGTGCCAGCAGCTTAGAAATGGGGAAGCCCAGGAATTCACCCCTCCACTTT. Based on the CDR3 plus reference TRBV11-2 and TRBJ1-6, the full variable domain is EAGVAQSPRYKIIEKRQSVAFWCNPISGHATLYWYQQILGQGPKLLIQFQNNGVVDDSQLPKDRFSAERLKGVDSTLKIQPAKLEDSAVYLCASSLEMGKPRNSPLHFGNGTRLTVT.

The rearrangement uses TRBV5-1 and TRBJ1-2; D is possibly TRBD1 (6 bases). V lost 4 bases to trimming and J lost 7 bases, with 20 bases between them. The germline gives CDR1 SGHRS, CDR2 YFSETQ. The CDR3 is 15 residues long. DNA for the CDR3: TGCGCCAGCAGCCGAACTGATGATCTCAGGGGTGGCTACACCTTC. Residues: CASSRTDDLRGGYTF.

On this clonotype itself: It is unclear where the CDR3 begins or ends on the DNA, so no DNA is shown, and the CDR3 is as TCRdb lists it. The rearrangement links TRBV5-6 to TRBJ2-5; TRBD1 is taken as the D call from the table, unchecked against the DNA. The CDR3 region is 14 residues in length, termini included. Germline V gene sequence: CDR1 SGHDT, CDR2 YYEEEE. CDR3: CASSYLSGPGTQYF.

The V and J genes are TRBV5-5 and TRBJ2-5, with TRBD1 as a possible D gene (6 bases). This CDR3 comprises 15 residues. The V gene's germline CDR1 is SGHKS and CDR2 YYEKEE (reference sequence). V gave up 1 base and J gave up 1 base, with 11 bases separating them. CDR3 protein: CASSLQGRLQETQYF. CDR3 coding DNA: TGTGCCAGCAGCTTGCAGGGGCGACTCCAAGAGACCCAGTACTTC.

CDR3 residues: CASSQDGLRIGKTQYF. The CDR3 DNA reads TGTGCCAGCAGCCAAGATGGTCTCAGAATCGGGAAGACCCAGTACTTC. V gene TRBV14 combines with J gene TRBJ2-5; a possible D gene is TRBD2 (5 bases). Germline V gene sequence: CDR1 SGHDN, CDR2 FVKESK. Trimming took 0 bases from V and 6 from J, leaving 17 bases between them. The CDR3 sequence is 16 residues long.

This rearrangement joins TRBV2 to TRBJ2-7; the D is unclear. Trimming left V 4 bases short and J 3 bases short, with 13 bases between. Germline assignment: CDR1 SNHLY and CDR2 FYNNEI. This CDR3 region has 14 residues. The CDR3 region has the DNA TGTGCCAGCAGTGCCGGAAGACACTTCTACGAGCAGTACTTC. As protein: CASSAGRHFYEQYF.

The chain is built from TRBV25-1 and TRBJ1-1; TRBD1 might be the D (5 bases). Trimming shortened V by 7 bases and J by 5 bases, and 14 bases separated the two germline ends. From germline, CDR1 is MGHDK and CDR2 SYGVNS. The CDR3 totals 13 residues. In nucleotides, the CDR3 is TGTGCCAGCAAGGAGGGGATGGGAACTGAAGCTTTCTTT. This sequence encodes CASKEGMGTEAFF.

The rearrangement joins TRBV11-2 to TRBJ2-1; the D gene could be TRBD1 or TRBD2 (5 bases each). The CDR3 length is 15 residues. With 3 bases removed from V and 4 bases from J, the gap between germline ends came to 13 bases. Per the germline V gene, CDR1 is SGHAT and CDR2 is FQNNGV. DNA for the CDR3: TGTGCCAGCAGCTTTATACTAGACAGTTACAATGAGCAGTTCTTC. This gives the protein CASSFILDSYNEQFF.

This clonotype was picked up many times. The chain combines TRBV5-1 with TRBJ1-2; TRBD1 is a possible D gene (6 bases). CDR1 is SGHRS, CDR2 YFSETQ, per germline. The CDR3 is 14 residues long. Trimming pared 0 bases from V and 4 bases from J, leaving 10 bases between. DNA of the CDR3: TGCGCCAGCAGCTTGGGAGGACAGTCCTATGGCTACACCTTC. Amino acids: CASSLGGQSYGYTF. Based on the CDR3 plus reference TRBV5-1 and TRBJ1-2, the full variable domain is KAGVTQTPRYLIKTRGQQVTLSCSPISGHRSVSWYQQTPGQGLQFLFEYFSETQRNKGNFPGRFSGRQFSNSRSEMNVSTLELGDSALYLCASSLGGQSYGYTFGSGTRLTVV.